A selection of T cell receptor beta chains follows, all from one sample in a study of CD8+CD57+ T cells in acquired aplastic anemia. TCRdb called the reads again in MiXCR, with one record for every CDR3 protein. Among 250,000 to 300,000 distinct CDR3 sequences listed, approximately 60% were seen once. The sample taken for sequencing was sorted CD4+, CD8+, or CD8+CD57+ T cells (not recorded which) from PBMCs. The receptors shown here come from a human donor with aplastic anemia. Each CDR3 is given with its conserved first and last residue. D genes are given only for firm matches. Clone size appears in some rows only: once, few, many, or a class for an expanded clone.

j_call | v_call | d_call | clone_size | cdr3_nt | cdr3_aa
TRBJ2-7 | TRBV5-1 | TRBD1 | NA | TGCGCCAGCAGCATACGATCGCAGGACAGGGTTCGGTACGAGCAGTACTTC | CASSIRSQDRVRYEQYF
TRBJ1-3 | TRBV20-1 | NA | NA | TGCAGTGCTGAAGACAGGGGAAACACCATATATTTT | CSAEDRGNTIYF
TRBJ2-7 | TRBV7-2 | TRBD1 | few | TGTGCCAGCAGCTTAGCGATGGGACAGGGTAACCACGAGCAGTACTTC | CASSLAMGQGNHEQYF
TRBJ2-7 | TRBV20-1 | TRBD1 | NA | TGCAGTGCTAGAGATTTCTCGGACAGGATCTACGAGCAGTACTTC | CSARDFSDRIYEQYF
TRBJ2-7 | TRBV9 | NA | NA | TGTGCCAGCAGCCCTCGAGCGGGCCCCTACGAGCAGTACTTC | CASSPRAGPYEQYF
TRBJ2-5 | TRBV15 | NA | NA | TGTGCCACCAGCGGAAGGGGAGGTGGAGAGACCCAGTACTTC | CATSGRGGGETQYF
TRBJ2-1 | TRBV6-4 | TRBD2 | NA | TGTGCCAGCAGTAGGGGGACTAGCTCCAATGAGCAGTTCTTC | CASSRGTSSNEQFF
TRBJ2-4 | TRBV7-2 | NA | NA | TGTGCCAGCAGCCCCGAAGGTGGACTAAAAAACATTCAGTACTTC | CASSPEGGLKNIQYF
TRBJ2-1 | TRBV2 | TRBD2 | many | TGTGCCAGCAGTCCGCTAGCGGGGGGGGGGGGGCAGTTCTTC | CASSPLAGGGGQFF
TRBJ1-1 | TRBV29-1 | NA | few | TGCAGCGTTGATCAGTCAATCTCACCGAACACTGAAGCTTTCTTT | CSVDQSISPNTEAFF
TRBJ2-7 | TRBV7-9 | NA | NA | TGTGCCAGCAGCCATGTCGCCGGGACTCTAGTCTACGAGCAGTACTTC | CASSHVAGTLVYEQYF
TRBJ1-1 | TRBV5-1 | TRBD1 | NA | TGCGCCAGCAGCTTGGAACAGGGGAGTACTGAAGCTTTCTTT | CASSLEQGSTEAFF
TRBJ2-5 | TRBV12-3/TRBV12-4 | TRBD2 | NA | TGTGCCAGCACCCTTCTAGCGGGAGAGGAGACCCAGTACTTC | CASTLLAGEETQYF
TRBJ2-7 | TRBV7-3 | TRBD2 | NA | TGTGCCAGCAGCTTAGCGGGAGGGCCTCGAGAGCAGTACTTC | CASSLAGGPREQYF
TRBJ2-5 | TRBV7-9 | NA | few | TGTGCCAGCAAGTCGGCAGGTCCCCCTGGGGAGACCCAGTACTTC | CASKSAGPPGETQYF
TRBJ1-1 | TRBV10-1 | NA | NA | TGCGCCAGCAGTGGGGCAGGGCGTTGGAACACTGAAGCTTTCTTT | CASSGAGRWNTEAFF
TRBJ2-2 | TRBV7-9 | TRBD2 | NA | TGTGCCAGCAGCTTCGGGCGGCTAGCGGGGCTTAACACCGGGGAGCTGTTTTTT | CASSFGRLAGLNTGELFF
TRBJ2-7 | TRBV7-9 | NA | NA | TGTGCCAGCAGCTCGACAGGTATCGAGCAGTACTTC | CASSSTGIEQYF
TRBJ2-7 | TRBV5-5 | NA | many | TGTGCCAGCAGCTTTGTCGCGGTCAGTAGGGCCTCCGAGCAGTACTTC | CASSFVAVSRASEQYF
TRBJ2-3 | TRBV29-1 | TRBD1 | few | TGCAGCGTCGGGACAGGGACCTCAGATACGCAGTATTTT | CSVGTGTSDTQYF
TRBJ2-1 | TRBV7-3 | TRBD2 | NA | TGTGCCAGCAGCCAACTAGCGGGGTCCTACAATGAGCAGTTCTTC | CASSQLAGSYNEQFF
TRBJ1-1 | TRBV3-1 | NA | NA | TGTGCCAGCAGCCAAGACATCATGCGGGTAGCTTTCTTT | CASSQDIMRVAFF
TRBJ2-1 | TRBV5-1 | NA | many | TGCGCCAGCAGCTTGAAGGACACCTACAATGAGCAGTTCTTC | CASSLKDTYNEQFF
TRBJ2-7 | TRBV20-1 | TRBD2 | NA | TGCAGTGCTAGAGATCCGCTAGCGGGAGAGGCGGTCGAGCAGTACTTC | CSARDPLAGEAVEQYF
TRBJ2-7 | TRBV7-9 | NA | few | TGTGCCAGCAGCGATTGGGCAGGGTACGAGCAGTACTTC | CASSDWAGYEQYF
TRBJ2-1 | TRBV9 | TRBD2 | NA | TGTGCCAGCATGTCTAGCGGGAACGAGCAGTTCTTC | CASMSSGNEQFF
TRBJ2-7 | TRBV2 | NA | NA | TGTGCCAGCACGGCGGAGGGCGGCTCGGTCGAGCAGTACTTC | CASTAEGGSVEQYF
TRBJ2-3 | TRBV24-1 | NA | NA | TGTGCCACCAGTGATGCGACTAGAAAACGCACAGATACGCAGTATTTT | CATSDATRKRTDTQYF
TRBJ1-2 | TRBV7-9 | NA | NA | TGTGCCAGCAGGCCGACCGCCGGGCAGGGGAATGGCTACACCTTC | CASRPTAGQGNGYTF
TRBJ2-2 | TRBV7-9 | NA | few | TGTGCCAGCAGCTTGGTCTCCGGGGAGCTGTTTTTT | CASSLVSGELFF
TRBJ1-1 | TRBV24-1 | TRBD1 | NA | TGTGCCACCAGTGATGGGGGACAGGGGAGCACTGAAGCTTTCTTT | CATSDGGQGSTEAFF
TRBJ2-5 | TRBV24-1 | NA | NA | TGTGCCACCAGTGATAGCCAAGAATGGGCAGGTCAAGAGACCCAGTACTTC | CATSDSQEWAGQETQYF
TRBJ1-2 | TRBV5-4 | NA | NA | TGTGCCAGCAGCTCATGGACACTAGCTAACTATGGCTACACCTTC | CASSSWTLANYGYTF
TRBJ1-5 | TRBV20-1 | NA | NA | TGCAGTGCTGGAGGGAGCAATCAGCCCCAGCATTTT | CSAGGSNQPQHF
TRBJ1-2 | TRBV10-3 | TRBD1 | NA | TGTGCCATCAGCCAGGGGGTGGCACTTTCTGGCTACACCTTC | CAISQGVALSGYTF
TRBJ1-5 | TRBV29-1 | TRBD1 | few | TGCAGCGTTGCAGGGGGCTTTAGCAATCAGCCCCAGCATTTT | CSVAGGFSNQPQHF
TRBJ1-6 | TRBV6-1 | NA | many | TGTGCCAGCAGTGAGAACAGAGGCTCCTATAATTCACCCCTCCACTTT | CASSENRGSYNSPLHF
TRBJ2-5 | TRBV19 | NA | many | TGTGCCAGTACCCCTGAGGGAGAAGAGACCCAGTACTTC | CASTPEGEETQYF
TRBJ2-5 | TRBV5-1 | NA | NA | TGCGCCAGCAGGAACAGAGACCAAGAGACCCAGTACTTC | CASRNRDQETQYF
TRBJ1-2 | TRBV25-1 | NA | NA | TGTGCCAGCAGTGAATCCTGGACAGTGGCTAACTATGGCTACACCTTC | CASSESWTVANYGYTF
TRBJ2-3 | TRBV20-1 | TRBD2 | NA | TGCAGTGCTGAGATAGCGGGAGAGCGAAGAGATACGCAGTATTTT | CSAEIAGERRDTQYF
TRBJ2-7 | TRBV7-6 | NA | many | TGTGCCAGCAGCCCAACGTCCGGGAGTGTGTACGAGCAGTACTTC | CASSPTSGSVYEQYF
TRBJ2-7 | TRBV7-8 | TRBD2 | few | TGTGCCAGCAGCTCGAGCCTAGCGGGAGGGCATGTAAGGTCCTACGAGCAGTACTTC | CASSSSLAGGHVRSYEQYF
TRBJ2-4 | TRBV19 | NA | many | TGTGCCAGTAGTCCCAGTCCGGGACGTCTGGCCAAAAACATTCAGTACTTC | CASSPSPGRLAKNIQYF
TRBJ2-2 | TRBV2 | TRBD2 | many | TGTGCCAGCAGTCCCGCGGGAGGGAACACCGGGGAGCTGTTTTTT | CASSPAGGNTGELFF
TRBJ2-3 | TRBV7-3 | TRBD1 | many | TGTGCCAGCAGCTCTACCGGGACAGTGGGCACAGATACGCAGTATTTT | CASSSTGTVGTDTQYF
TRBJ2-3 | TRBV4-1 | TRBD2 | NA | TGCGCCAGCGCTAAGGGACTAGCGGGAGCAGATACGCAGTATTTT | CASAKGLAGADTQYF
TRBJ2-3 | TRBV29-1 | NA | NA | TGCAGCGCCGGGAAGAGCACAGATACGCAGTATTTT | CSAGKSTDTQYF
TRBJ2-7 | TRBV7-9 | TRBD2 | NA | TGTGCCAGCAGCTCGGCCCCGGGACTAGCGCTCGAGCAGTACTTC | CASSSAPGLALEQYF
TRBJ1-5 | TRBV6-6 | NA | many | TGTGCCAGCAGTTCAGGGCTGGGAAGCAATCAGCCCCAGCATTTT | CASSSGLGSNQPQHF
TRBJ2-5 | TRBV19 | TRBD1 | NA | TGTGCCAGTAGTATAGGGGGGACAGGAGGAGAGACCCAGTACTTC | CASSIGGTGGETQYF
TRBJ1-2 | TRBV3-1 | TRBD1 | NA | TGTGCCAGCTCACCTAATCAGGGGGGCACTACAGGTAGATTCTATGGCTACACCTTC | CASSPNQGGTTGRFYGYTF
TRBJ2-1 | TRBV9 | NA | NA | TGTGCCAGCAGCGTAGACTCGGCGGGCTCCTACAATGAGCAGTTCTTC | CASSVDSAGSYNEQFF
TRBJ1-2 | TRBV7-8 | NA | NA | TGTGCCAGCAGCCGGATGACAGCGGATAACTATGGCTACACCTTC | CASSRMTADNYGYTF
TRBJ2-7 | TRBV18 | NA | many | TGTGCCAGCTCACCACCCCGGCCTCCCTACGAGCAGTACTTC | CASSPPRPPYEQYF
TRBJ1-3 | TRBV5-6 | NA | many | TGTGCCAGCAGCTTTTACGGAAACACCATATATTTT | CASSFYGNTIYF
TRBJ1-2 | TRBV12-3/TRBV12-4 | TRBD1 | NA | TGTGCCAGCAGCCAGGACAGGGCCTGGGGTGGCTACACCTTC | CASSQDRAWGGYTF
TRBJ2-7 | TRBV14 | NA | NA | TGTGCCAGCAGCCAAGCAATTAGCCCCTCCTACGAGCAGTACTTC | CASSQAISPSYEQYF